This T cell receptor beta chain was identified during a study of T cell responses to AZD1222 COVID-19 vaccine. Findings of the study overall: Dominant at 160-218 and 743-854, vaccine-associated CD4 TCRs also spanned spike. Spike-specific TCR breadth rose after two AZD1222 doses, and depth rose as well. Donors, mostly white British, included more females; clonal diversity was possibly underestimated. No day 14 peak samples; only post-peak repertoires were characterized.

In regard to this clone: The antigen remains unidentified.

Germline CDR1 reads SEHNR; CDR2 reads FQNEAQ (reference sequence). The V and J ends lost 2 bases and 2 bases respectively, with 9 bases between them. The CDR3 loop spans 14 amino acids. Here immunoSEQ multiplex PCR was the method, and the copy in TCRdb shows in-frame clones only, minus some. In total, the table holds 150,000 or so clones. V gene TRBV7-9 combines with J gene TRBJ1-1; D gene uncertain. This receptor was identified in an adult in good health. Specimen: peripheral blood. The DNA for the CDR3 is TGTGCCAGCAGCTTAACCGAGATTAACACTGAAGCTTTCTTT. Protein product: CASSLTEINTEAFF.